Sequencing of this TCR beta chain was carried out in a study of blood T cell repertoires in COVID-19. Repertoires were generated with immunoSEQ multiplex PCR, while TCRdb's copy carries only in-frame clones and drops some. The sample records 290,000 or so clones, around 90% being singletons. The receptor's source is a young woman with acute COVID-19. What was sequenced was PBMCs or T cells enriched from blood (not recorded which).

CDR3 amino acids: CAISDLPTGSGTEAFF. The CDR3, as DNA: TGTGCCATCAGTGACCTACCGACAGGGAGTGGCACTGAAGCTTTCTTT. The chain joins TRBV10-3 to TRBJ1-1; TRBD1 matches at 7 bases. The CDR3 is made up of 16 amino acids. Germline CDR1 reads ENHRY; CDR2 reads SYGVKD. J was trimmed by 4 bases and V by 3 bases; bases with no gene match: 11.